This T cell receptor (beta chain) originates from a study of T-cell reconstitution after alpha-beta-depleted transplantation in children. Germline V gives CDR1 SQVTM, CDR2 ANQGSEA. Trimming shortened V by 7 bases and J by 6 bases, and 13 bases separated the two germline ends. There are 13 residues in the CDR3. This clonotype was detected many times. Its antigen is not known. Preparation of the TCRbeta library used unique molecular identifiers. TCRdb processed the PCR reads anew with MiXCR; each CDR3 protein has one entry. In the table there are about 8,300 distinct CDR3 sequences, about 16% of which are singletons. Study-level findings and limits: T-cell numbers and diversity, one year after transplant, stemmed largely from T cells that were newly produced. Certain patients had high TCRbeta diversity at day 60, and it came from recipient T cells and thymic progenitors that survived.

This rearrangement joins TRBV29-1 to TRBJ1-6; D gene unclear. The sample here was PBMCs, mostly from graft donor cells, taken 60 days after TCRalphabeta/CD19-depleted stem cell transplant. The origin of this receptor is a girl under three years old who had a stem cell transplant for combined immunodeficiency, so the T cells may come from the graft donor. The CDR3 is CSARVQPNSPLHF. The CDR3 DNA reads as TGCAGCGCTAGAGTGCAGCCTAATTCACCCCTCCACTTT.